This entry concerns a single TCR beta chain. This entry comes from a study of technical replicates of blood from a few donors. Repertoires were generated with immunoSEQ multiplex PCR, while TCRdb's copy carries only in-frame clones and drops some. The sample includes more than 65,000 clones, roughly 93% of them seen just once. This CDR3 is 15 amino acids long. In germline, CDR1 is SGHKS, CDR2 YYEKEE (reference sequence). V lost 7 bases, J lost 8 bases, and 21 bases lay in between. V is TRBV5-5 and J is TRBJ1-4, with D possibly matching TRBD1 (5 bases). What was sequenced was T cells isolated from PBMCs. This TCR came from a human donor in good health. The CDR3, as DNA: TGTGCCAGCCGCAAAAGCGGGGGGTTATGGGAAAAACTGTTTTTT. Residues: CASRKSGGLWEKLFF.